This passage covers 28 T cell receptor beta chains from one sample sequenced in a study of T cell repertoires in cytomegalovirus infection. No antigen has been identified for these receptors. TCRdb passed the reads through MiXCR, listing each CDR3 protein once. This table holds 65,000 to 85,000 distinct CDR3 sequences, roughly 28% found once. The input for sequencing was CD8+ T cells from cultured PBMCs, taken from culture after CMV antigen stimulation. The receptors were sampled from a human donor in good health (CMV status not recorded). Some clones in this sample may be carry-over from other donors' samples.

This clonotype was seen more than once but under ten times. The chain joins TRBV4-1 to TRBJ2-7; 10 bases map to TRBD1. The trim removed 1 base at V and 5 bases at J, leaving 5 bases unmatched. The germline V gene encodes CDR1 MGHRA and CDR2 YSYEKL. This CDR3 has 15 amino acids. The CDR3 sequence is CASSQGDRGPDEQYF. The DNA of the CDR3 is TGCGCCAGCAGCCAAGGGGACAGGGGCCCCGACGAGCAGTACTTC.

CDR3 amino acids: CSATRDSQETQYF. CDR3 nucleotides: TGCAGTGCTACCCGGGACAGCCAAGAGACCCAGTACTTC. J is TRBJ2-5 and V is TRBV20-1, with 7 positions matching TRBD1. The CDR3 is made up of 13 amino acids. CDR1 is DFQATT and CDR2 is SNEGSKA in the germline V gene (reference sequence). J was trimmed by 1 base and V by 4 bases; bases with no gene match: 3.

This sequence joins TRBV20-1 and TRBJ2-7; D is possibly TRBD1 or TRBD2 (5 bases each). V lost 3 bases and J lost 2, with 17 bases in between. Germline loops: CDR1 DFQATT, CDR2 SNEGSKA (reference sequence). The CDR3 is 15 amino acids. The chain's CDR3 is CSARGTGSGTYEQYF. The CDR3 DNA reads TGCAGTGCTAGGGGGACGGGGAGTGGGACCTACGAGCAGTACTTC.

This clonotype appeared many times. The chain links TRBV5-1 to TRBJ2-1; D is ambiguous. The germline CDR1 and CDR2 sequences are SGHRS and YFSETQ. The CDR3 runs to 14 residues. Trimming removed 2 bases at V and 8 bases at J, with 14 bases between. CDR3 in DNA: TGCGCCAGCAGCTTAGACTTACCGGTGGATGAGCAGTTCTTC. Residues: CASSLDLPVDEQFF.

The V gene is TRBV27, the J gene TRBJ2-1, with D maybe TRBD2 (6 bases). Germline V lookup: CDR1 MNHEY, CDR2 SMNVEV (reference sequence). The V and J ends lost 5 bases and 4 bases respectively, with 18 bases between them. The CDR3 loop spans 16 amino acids. The CDR3 nucleotides read TGTGCCAGCAGTCCCCCTCTAGCGCCAAAATACAATGAGCAGTTCTTC. It translates to CASSPPLAPKYNEQFF.

V gene TRBV20-1 combines with J gene TRBJ1-1; 10 bases are a match to TRBD1. V dropped 0 bases and J dropped 7; count of bases not matched to a gene: 14. The CDR3 is 17 residues long. Per germline, CDR1 DFQATT and CDR2 SNEGSKA (reference sequence). The CDR3 DNA follows: TGCAGTGCTAGAGACAGGGACAGGGGAACGGGGACGGATGAAGCTTTCTTT. Translation gives CSARDRDRGTGTDEAFF.

This clonotype was seen a handful of times. The CDR3 nucleotides read TGTGCCAGCAGTTTCTCTAACGATTATGACAGGGGGCTTCGGTACAATGAGCAGTTCTTC. Translation gives CASSFSNDYDRGLRYNEQFF. The chain uses TRBV12-3 or TRBV12-4 and TRBJ2-1; 10 bases match TRBD1. The trim removed 3 bases at V and 4 bases at J, leaving 18 bases unmatched. The CDR3 runs to 20 residues.

J is TRBJ2-1 and V is TRBV2; 10 bases agree with TRBD2. Germline V lookup: CDR1 SNHLY, CDR2 FYNNEI. CDR3 size: 17 residues. J gave up 4 bases and V 8 bases, and 14 bases lay outside the gene matches. The CDR3 DNA is TGTGCCAGCCTTGAACCGTCGAATAGCGGGGGGTACAATGAGCAGTTCTTC. This gives the protein CASLEPSNSGGYNEQFF.

This clonotype was found a few times. This chain uses TRBV6-2 or TRBV6-3 with TRBJ1-1; the D gene is possibly TRBD1 (6 bases). Germline CDR1 reads MNHEY; CDR2 reads SVGEGT. The CDR3 totals 15 residues. V gave up 5 bases and J gave up 8 bases, with 21 bases separating them. CDR3 amino acids: CASSQSGRDTKEAFF. In DNA, the CDR3 is TGTGCCAGCAGTCAATCGGGAAGGGACACTAAAGAAGCTTTCTTT.

This chain uses TRBV7-4 with TRBJ1-1; D gene uncertain. The CDR3 spans 15 residues. Germline CDR1 is SGHVT and CDR2 is SQSDAQ. V was shortened by 0 bases and J by 1 base, with 9 bases between the two germline ends. This chain's CDR3 is CASSLALGPNTEAFF. Here the CDR3 DNA reads TGTGCCAGCAGCTTAGCGCTCGGTCCGAACACTGAAGCTTTCTTT.

This clonotype was recorded at least ten times. The chain employs TRBV7-8 and TRBJ2-1, with TRBD2 matching 8 bases. The trim removed 7 bases at V and 4 bases at J, leaving 9 bases unmatched. CDR1 is SGHVS, CDR2 FQNEAQ, per germline. The CDR3 has 15 amino acids. DNA of the CDR3: TGTGCCAGCATCGACGGGACTAGAGGATACAATGAGCAGTTCTTC. Translation: CASIDGTRGYNEQFF.

The sample holds a few counts of this clonotype. This chain joins TRBV6-6 and TRBJ1-3; the match to TRBD1 covers 10 bases. This CDR3 region has 15 residues. J was trimmed by 8 bases and V by 3 bases; bases with no gene match: 7. The germline CDR1 and CDR2 sequences are MNHNY and SVGAGI (reference sequence). CDR3: CASSYSGQGLDTIYF. The CDR3 nucleotides read TGTGCCAGCAGTTATTCGGGACAGGGGTTGGACACCATATATTTT.

The table lists this clonotype with many counts. This chain joins TRBV9 and TRBJ2-3, with D possibly TRBD2 on 5 matching bases. In germline, CDR1 is SGDLS, CDR2 YYNGEE. The length of the CDR3 is 14 residues. V gave up 4 bases and J gave up 8 bases, with 17 bases separating them. As DNA, the CDR3 is TGTGCCAGCAGCCCAACCGGGAACCCAGCTACGCAGTATTTT. The encoded protein is CASSPTGNPATQYF.

This rearrangement joins TRBV5-1 to TRBJ2-1; 10 bases are a match to TRBD2. Germline trimming cut 4 bases from V and 16 bases from J; bases unmatched to any gene: 8. The CDR3 extends over 12 amino acids. CDR1 and CDR2 from the germline V gene are SGHRS and YFSETQ. For the CDR3, the DNA is TGCGCCAGCAGCCCGCTAGCGGGAGTGCATTTCTTC. Translation gives CASSPLAGVHFF.

There are a few counts of this clonotype. The chain couples TRBV7-3 to TRBJ2-7; unclear D gene. Germline loops: CDR1 SGHTA, CDR2 FQGTGA. The CDR3 covers 12 residues. The V end lost 1 base, the J end lost 2 bases, and 3 bases lay between the germline ends. This CDR3 reads CASSLKPYEQYF. CDR3 coding DNA: TGTGCCAGCAGCTTAAAACCCTACGAGCAGTACTTC.

With respect to this clonotype: A read error is likely, as this CDR3 ends without the conserved phenylalanine or tryptophan. CDR3 coding DNA: TGTGCCAGCAGCTTAGAGGGATTGCAGGGAGAATATGGCTACACCATC. Translating gives CASSLEGLQGEYGYTI. The chain links TRBV11-2 to TRBJ1-2; TRBD1 might be the D (5 bases). The CDR3 loop spans 16 amino acids. V was clipped by 0 bases and J by 5 bases, with 16 bases between them. Germline CDR1 reads SGHAT; CDR2 reads FQNNGV.

The chain joins TRBV3-1 to TRBJ2-7, with D perhaps matching TRBD2 (6 bases). Germline lookup yields CDR1 LGHDT and CDR2 YNNKEL (reference sequence). This CDR3 is built from 15 residues. V lost 6 bases, J lost 0 bases, and 15 bases lay in between. The CDR3: CASRSGTGLSYEQYF. CDR3 DNA sequence: TGTGCCAGCAGATCCGGGACGGGACTCTCCTACGAGCAGTACTTC.

The rearrangement joins TRBV6-2 or TRBV6-3 to TRBJ1-1; TRBD1 might be the D (5 bases). The germline CDR1 and CDR2 sequences are MNHEY and SVGEGT. V was trimmed by 1 base and J by 5 bases, leaving 11 bases between them. CDR3 length: 14 residues. The CDR3 loop reads CASSYWEGVTEAFF. The CDR3 DNA reads as TGTGCCAGCAGTTACTGGGAAGGGGTGACTGAAGCTTTCTTT.

This clonotype appeared a few times. The chain uses TRBV19 and TRBJ1-2, with 8 bases that match TRBD1. Trimming at V came to 4 bases and at J to 3 bases, leaving 7 bases not matched to a gene. In germline, CDR1 is LNHDA, CDR2 SQIVND (reference sequence). This CDR3 is built from 15 residues. CDR3 region: CASSRPGTGDYGYTF. CDR3 in DNA: TGTGCCAGTAGTAGACCCGGGACAGGCGACTATGGCTACACCTTC. The variable domain in full, completed from reference TRBV19 and TRBJ1-2, reads DGGITQSPKYLFRKEGQNVTLSCEQNLNHDAMYWYRQDPGQGLRLIYYSQIVNDFQKGDIAEGYSVSREKKESFPLTVTSAQKNPTAFYLCASSRPGTGDYGYTFGSGTRLTVV.

The rearrangement uses TRBV7-9 and TRBJ2-1; possibly TRBD1 or TRBD2 for D (5 bases each). The CDR3 sequence is 14 residues long. With 1 base removed from V and 7 bases from J, the gap between germline ends came to 11 bases. Germline CDR1 reads SEHNR; CDR2 reads FQNEAQ (reference sequence). CDR3 bases: TGTGCCAGCAGCTTAGTAGCAGGGACGAATGAGCAGTTCTTC. Encoded protein: CASSLVAGTNEQFF.

This clonotype was picked up many times. The chain carries TRBV7-6 and TRBJ1-3, with D maybe TRBD1 (6 bases). The length of the CDR3 is 15 residues. Per germline, CDR1 SGHVS and CDR2 FNYEAQ. V lost 1 base and J lost 3, with 10 bases in between. The CDR3 loop is CASSLGAGDGNTIYF. The CDR3 nucleotides read TGTGCCAGCAGCTTAGGGGCAGGGGATGGAAACACCATATATTTT. Full variable domain (remainder filled in from reference TRBV7-6 and TRBJ1-3): GAGVSQSPRYKVTKRGQDVALRCDPISGHVSLYWYRQALGQGPEFLTYFNYEAQQDKSGLPNDRFSAERPEGSISTLTIQRTEQRDSAMYRCASSLGAGDGNTIYFGEGSWLTVV.

The sample holds many counts of this clonotype. This chain links TRBV7-6 with TRBJ2-7; 7 positions match TRBD1. Looked up from germline, CDR1 is SGHVS and CDR2 is FNYEAQ. The CDR3 has 13 residues. J was trimmed by 2 bases and V by 7 bases; bases with no gene match: 5. The CDR3 DNA reads TGTGCCAGCACCCTCGGACAGGCCTACGAGCAGTACTTC. It specifies CASTLGQAYEQYF.

This clonotype was counted at least ten times. This sequence joins TRBV10-2 and TRBJ1-5, with D maybe TRBD1 (5 bases). V lost 2 bases to trimming and J lost 6 bases, with 11 bases between them. The CDR3 has 14 amino acids. Per germline, CDR1 WSHSY and CDR2 SAAADI. The DNA for the CDR3 is TGCGCCAGCAGTGAGGCCCAGGGAAGTCAGCCCCAGCATTTT. Its translation: CASSEAQGSQPQHF.

This clonotype has a handful of counts. The chain uses TRBV12-3 or TRBV12-4 and TRBJ2-5; 10 positions match TRBD2. The CDR3 has 15 amino acids. V dropped 1 base and J dropped 5; count of bases not matched to a gene: 4. DNA for the CDR3: TGTGCCAGCAGTTTAGGGGCTAGCGGGGGTGAGACCCAGTACTTC. It translates to CASSLGASGGETQYF.

This clonotype appeared a few times. The rearrangement links TRBV11-2 to TRBJ1-2, with 8 bases lining up with TRBD1. The CDR3 runs to 14 residues. Looked up from germline, CDR1 is SGHAT and CDR2 is FQNNGV. Losses at the gene ends were 0 bases for V and 4 bases for J; bases not matched to a gene: 1. CDR3 in amino acids: CASSLDDRGYGYTF. Written as DNA, the CDR3 is TGTGCCAGCAGCTTAGACGACAGGGGCTATGGCTACACCTTC. The entire variable domain, with the rest obtained from reference TRBV11-2 and TRBJ1-2, is as follows: EAGVAQSPRYKIIEKRQSVAFWCNPISGHATLYWYQQILGQGPKLLIQFQNNGVVDDSQLPKDRFSAERLKGVDSTLKIQPAKLEDSAVYLCASSLDDRGYGYTFGSGTRLTVV.

This clonotype was observed a few times. The chain couples TRBV19 to TRBJ2-7; D may be TRBD2 (6 bases). Germline lookup yields CDR1 LNHDA and CDR2 SQIVND (reference sequence). Trimming cost V 5 bases and J 2 bases, with 13 bases left between them. The CDR3 runs to 14 residues. The CDR3 loop is CASSSAGGAYEQYF. The CDR3 bases are TGTGCCAGTAGTTCGGCCGGAGGGGCCTACGAGCAGTACTTC.

This clonotype was seen ten or more times. The rearrangement links TRBV7-2 to TRBJ2-1, with D maybe TRBD1 (6 bases). Trimming cost V 5 bases and J 8 bases, with 13 bases left between them. CDR3 length: 13 residues. The germline V gene encodes CDR1 SGHTA and CDR2 FQGNSA. CDR3: CASSTNRVHEQFF. For the CDR3, the DNA is TGTGCCAGCAGCACTAACAGGGTGCATGAGCAGTTCTTC.

This clonotype has more than one count but fewer than ten. The V and J genes are TRBV6-5 and TRBJ2-1, with D tentatively TRBD1 or TRBD2 (5 bases each). This CDR3 contains 15 residues. With 2 bases removed from V and 3 bases from J, the gap between germline ends came to 11 bases. Germline CDR1 MNHEY, CDR2 SVGAGI. The CDR3 DNA reads as TGTGCCAGCAGTTACCATTGGGGGAACTACAATGAGCAGTTCTTC. It yields the protein CASSYHWGNYNEQFF.